This T cell receptor beta chain was found in a study of regulatory T cells in long-lasting Graves disease. Study findings and constraints: Persistent cases favored TRBV28, TRBJ1-2 and TRBJ2-5. Newly diagnosed Graves' patients exceeded persistent ones in TCR diversity. Among persistent patients, a larger number of public clonotypes were shared (approximately 2,900) than among newly diagnosed patients (about 970). Study was limited to peripheral blood, excluding thyroid tissue.

The length of the CDR3 is 12 residues. The germline V gene encodes CDR1 MNHNS and CDR2 SASEGT. Trimming took off 6 bases at V and 7 bases at J, with 12 bases between the two ends. The authors built TCR beta libraries using iRepertoire HTBI primers and Arm-PCR of CDR3 regions. In TCRdb, the multiplex PCR reads were re-called with MiXCR into one record per CDR3 protein. The sample consists of 350,000 to 550,000 distinct CDR3 sequences, about 16% of them appearing once. Time point in this sample: newly diagnosed GD, antithyroid drugs for less than 3 months. The TCR library was made from RNA extracted from PBMCs. Note on this clonotype: What it recognizes is unknown.

The data also belong to a second study, concerning T cells in Graves' hyperthyroidism and ophthalmopathy.

This receptor was obtained from a woman in her twenties or thirties with Graves disease. The chain recombines TRBV6-1 with TRBJ1-1; a weak D match, TRBD1 (6 bases). The sequencing here drew on peripheral blood mononuclear cells (PBMCs), taken at new diagnosis, from a patient treated with antithyroid drugs. CDR3 sequence reads: CASSRRDIEAFF. CDR3 DNA sequence: TGTGCCAGCAGCCGCCGGGACATTGAAGCTTTCTTT.